This record covers a single T cell receptor (beta chain). The table came from immunoSEQ multiplex PCR; TCRdb's copy has only in-frame clones and leaves some out. The sample consists of about 180,000 clones, about 86% of them appearing once. This sample is drawn from a study of blood T cell repertoires in COVID-19. For the study at large: Researchers got acute and convalescent COVID-19 samples from the United States, Italy and Spain. PBMCs, B-cell-depleted T cells, or T cells provided the cDNA or gDNA that made up the material.

Losses at the gene ends were 6 bases for V and 0 bases for J; bases not matched to a gene: 5. The CDR3 contains 16 residues. Germline CDR1 reads MDHEN; CDR2 reads SYDVKM. This chain uses TRBV28 with TRBJ1-3; 10 bases map to TRBD1. The receptor was isolated from a woman between 25 and 40 years old with active or convalescent COVID-19. Input material: peripheral blood. In nucleotides, the CDR3 is TGTGCCAGCAGCGCGACAGGGGGCTCCTCTGGAAACACCATATATTTT. Its translation: CASSATGGSSGNTIYF.